The sequence of this T cell receptor beta chain was determined in a study of cytomegalovirus exposure and HLA in healthy donors. Study findings and constraints: Beyond CMV serostatus, there was no information to go on about immune exposure.

This PCR relied on a set of 60 Vbeta primers and 13 Jbeta primers. Clones were sequenced by immunoSEQ multiplex PCR, and TCRdb holds only the in-frame ones, with some missing. The sample holds around 120,000 clones; more than 60% are singletons and the top ten take about 9.1%. Per germline, CDR1 SGHVS and CDR2 FQNEAQ. Trimming left V 4 bases short and J 1 base short, with 13 bases between. This CDR3 is 15 amino acids long. In its sample, this clone was seen a few times. As yet, its antigen is unknown. The rearrangement uses TRBV7-8 and TRBJ1-1; maybe TRBD1 (6 bases). The TCR comes from a man aged 40-49 years in good health and CMV-seropositive. Sequencing input: PBMCs. DNA for the CDR3: TGTGCCAGCAGCTCTTTCAGGGGTCGGAACACTGAAGCTTTCTTT. Translating gives CASSSFRGRNTEAFF.